The source of this T cell receptor (beta chain) is a study of T-cell reconstitution after alpha-beta-depleted transplantation in children. Using unique molecular identifiers, the investigators prepared the TCRbeta library. Using its own MiXCR run on the PCR reads, TCRdb lists one record per CDR3 protein. The table records about 190,000 distinct CDR3 sequences, around 10% of them present only once. Study-wide results and caveats: Once a year had passed after transplant, T-cell counts and diversity came mostly from newly produced T cells. Recipient T cells and thymic progenitors that survived were the source of the high TCRbeta diversity seen at day 60 in some patients. Several hundred graft clones that had expanded were reportedly the source of alpha-beta T cells about two months after transplant.

CDR3 size: 13 residues. V was pared by 3 bases and J by 2 bases, with 10 bases between. Germline lookup yields CDR1 DFQATT and CDR2 SNEGSKA (reference sequence). With regard to this clonotype: What it binds is not known.

The V and J genes are TRBV20-1 and TRBJ1-2; D remains unclear. This receptor was obtained from a boy aged 2 to 9 with acute myeloid leukemia, due to receive a stem cell transplant. The sequencing here drew on PBMCs, taken before TCRalphabeta/CD19-depleted stem cell transplant. As DNA, the CDR3 is TGCAGTGCTAGGAAAGCATTAAACTATGGCTACACCTTC. It translates to CSARKALNYGYTF.